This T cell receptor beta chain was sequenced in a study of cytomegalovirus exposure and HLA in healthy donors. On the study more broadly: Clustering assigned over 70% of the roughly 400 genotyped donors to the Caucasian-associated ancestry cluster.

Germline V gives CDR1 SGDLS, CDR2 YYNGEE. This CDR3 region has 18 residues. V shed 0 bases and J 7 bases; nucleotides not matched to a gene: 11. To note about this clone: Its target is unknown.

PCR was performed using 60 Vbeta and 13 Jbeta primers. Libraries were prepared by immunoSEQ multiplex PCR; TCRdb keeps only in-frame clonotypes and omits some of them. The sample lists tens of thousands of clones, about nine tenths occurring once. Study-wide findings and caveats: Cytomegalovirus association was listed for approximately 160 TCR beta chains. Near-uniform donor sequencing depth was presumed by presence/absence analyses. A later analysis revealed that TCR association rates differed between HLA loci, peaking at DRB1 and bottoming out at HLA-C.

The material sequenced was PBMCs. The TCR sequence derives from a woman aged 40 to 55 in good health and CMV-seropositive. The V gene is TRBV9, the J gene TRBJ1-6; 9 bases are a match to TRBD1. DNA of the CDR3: TGTGCCAGCAGCGTAGACCCCGGGACAGGGAGAACGAATTCACCCCTCCACTTT. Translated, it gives CASSVDPGTGRTNSPLHF.